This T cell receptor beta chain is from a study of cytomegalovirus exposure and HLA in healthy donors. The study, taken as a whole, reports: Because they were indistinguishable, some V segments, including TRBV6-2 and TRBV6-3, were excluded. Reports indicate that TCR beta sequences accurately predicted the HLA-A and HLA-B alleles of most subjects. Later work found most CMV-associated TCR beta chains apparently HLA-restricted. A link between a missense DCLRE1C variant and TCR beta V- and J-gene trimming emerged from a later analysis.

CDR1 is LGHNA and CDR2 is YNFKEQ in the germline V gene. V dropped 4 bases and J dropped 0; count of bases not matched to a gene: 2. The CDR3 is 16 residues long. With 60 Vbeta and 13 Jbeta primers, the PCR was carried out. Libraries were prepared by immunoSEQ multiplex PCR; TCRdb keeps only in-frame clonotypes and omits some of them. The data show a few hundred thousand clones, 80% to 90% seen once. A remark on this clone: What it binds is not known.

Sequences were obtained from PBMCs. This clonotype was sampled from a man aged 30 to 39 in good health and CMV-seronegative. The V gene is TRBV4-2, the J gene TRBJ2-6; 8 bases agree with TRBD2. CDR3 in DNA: TGTGCCAGCAGCCCCGGACTAGCCTCTGGGGCCAACGTCCTGACTTTC. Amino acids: CASSPGLASGANVLTF.